These 22 T cell receptor beta chains originate from one sample sequenced in a study of blood T cell repertoires in COVID-19. Here immunoSEQ multiplex PCR was the method, and the copy in TCRdb shows in-frame clones only, minus some. The sample records some 200,000 clones, approximately 84% being singletons. Sequencing was performed on PBMCs or T cells enriched from blood (not recorded which). Receptor source: a man aged 40-49 years who had recovered from COVID-19.

V and J are TRBV28 and TRBJ1-1, with a weak D call TRBD1 (6 bases). The CDR3 is made up of 14 amino acids. V was clipped by 1 base and J by 4 bases, with 10 bases between them. From germline, CDR1 is MDHEN and CDR2 SYDVKM. In nucleotides, the CDR3 is TGTGCCAGCAGTTTATACAGGGAACCCACTGAAGCTTTCTTT. Its translation is CASSLYREPTEAFF.

The rearrangement links TRBV7-9 to TRBJ1-2, with D uncertain. V lost 5 bases, J lost 6 bases, and 13 bases lay in between. From germline, CDR1 is SEHNR and CDR2 FQNEAQ (reference sequence). This CDR3 comprises 13 residues. CDR3 sequence reads: CASSLRTRDGYTF. CDR3 bases: TGTGCCAGCAGCCTTCGAACTCGGGATGGCTACACCTTC.

The chain is built from TRBV4-1 and TRBJ2-2; 10 nucleotides agree with TRBD2. CDR3 length: 15 amino acids. The junction had 2 bases not matched to a gene; V was cut back by 1 base and J by 6 bases. CDR1 is MGHRA and CDR2 is YSYEKL in the germline V gene. CDR3 region: CASSQGGLAAGELFF. The CDR3 nucleotides are TGCGCCAGCAGCCAAGGCGGACTAGCGGCCGGGGAGCTGTTTTTT.

The rearrangement links TRBV19 to TRBJ1-5; 11 positions match TRBD1. The CDR3 has 15 residues. After removal of 4 bases from V and 5 bases from J, the junction contained 4 bases not matched to a gene. Germline CDR1 reads LNHDA; CDR2 reads SQIVND (reference sequence). CDR3 residues: CASSRSGQGDQPQHF. The CDR3 DNA reads as TGTGCCAGTAGTAGATCGGGACAGGGGGATCAGCCCCAGCATTTT.

The gene calls are TRBV9 and TRBJ2-3; D is unclear. Germline CDR1 SGDLS, CDR2 YYNGEE. This CDR3 contains 15 residues. Deletions cut 4 bases from V and 0 bases from J, with 12 bases between. CDR3: CASSLTPQSTDTQYF. DNA for the CDR3: TGTGCCAGCAGCCTTACCCCCCAGAGCACAGATACGCAGTATTTT.

This chain connects TRBV5-1 to TRBJ2-2; 14 bases fit TRBD2. This CDR3 is 16 amino acids long. J was trimmed by 1 base and V by 7 bases; bases with no gene match: 3. Looked up from germline, CDR1 is SGHRS and CDR2 is YFSETQ. The CDR3 is CASGTSGGLNTGELFF. The CDR3 DNA is TGCGCCAGCGGGACTAGCGGGGGACTGAACACCGGGGAGCTGTTTTTT.

The V gene is TRBV28, the J gene TRBJ1-5; no definite D call. This CDR3 is built from 13 residues. The germline V gene encodes CDR1 MDHEN and CDR2 SYDVKM. Trimming shortened V by 11 bases and J by 4 bases, and 15 bases separated the two germline ends. The CDR3 loop reads CASEEGGNQPQHF. CDR3 DNA: TGTGCCTCTGAAGAGGGAGGGAATCAGCCCCAGCATTTT.

The chain is built from TRBV4-1 and TRBJ1-1; possibly TRBD1 for D (6 bases). V was trimmed by 1 base and J by 4 bases, leaving 16 bases between them. CDR1 is MGHRA and CDR2 is YSYEKL in the germline V gene. The CDR3 is 16 amino acids. DNA of the CDR3: TGCGCCAGCAGCCAAGTCCTGGGACATGATGGCACTGAAGCTTTCTTT. Translating gives CASSQVLGHDGTEAFF.

The chain employs TRBV3-1 (or the pseudogene TRBV3-2) and TRBJ1-2; 8 bases are a match to TRBD1. Unmatched junction bases numbered 13, after V lost 2 bases and J lost 8 bases. The CDR3 spans 16 residues. From germline, CDR1 is LGHDT and CDR2 YNNKEL (reference sequence). The CDR3: CASSQRTGTDRRGYTF. The CDR3 DNA is TGTGCCAGCAGCCAAAGGACAGGGACTGATAGACGAGGCTACACCTTC.

The V gene is TRBV24-1, the J gene TRBJ2-1, with 8 bases lining up with TRBD2. This CDR3 has 15 amino acids. Trimming removed 1 base from V and 5 bases from J; junction bases left unmatched: 3. The germline CDR1 and CDR2 sequences are KGHDR and SFDVKD. CDR3 residues: CATSDLAGDHNEQFF. The CDR3 DNA is TGTGCCACCAGTGATTTAGCGGGGGACCACAATGAGCAGTTCTTC.

This clone was counted only a few times. The V call is TRBV6-5, the J call TRBJ1-5; TRBD1 is a possible D gene (5 bases). The CDR3 runs to 14 residues. V shed 6 bases and J shed 4 bases, with 13 bases lying between them. Germline V gene lookup returns CDR1 MNHEY and CDR2 SVGAGI. The CDR3: CASRPPGGNQPQHF. The CDR3 DNA sequence: TGTGCCAGCAGGCCGCCGGGGGGGAATCAGCCCCAGCATTTT.

This clone appeared a few times. The chain combines TRBV11-2 with TRBJ2-5; 13 bases map to TRBD2. The V segment lost 1 base and the J segment 5 bases; nucleotides outside the gene matches: 10. CDR1 is SGHAT, CDR2 FQNNGV, per germline. The CDR3 extends over 18 amino acids. The CDR3: CASSLGGRPGLAGETQYF. CDR3 in DNA: TGTGCCAGCAGCTTAGGCGGACGCCCGGGACTAGCGGGGGAGACCCAGTACTTC. The full variable domain, its missing parts supplied by reference TRBV11-2 and TRBJ2-5, is EAGVAQSPRYKIIEKRQSVAFWCNPISGHATLYWYQQILGQGPKLLIQFQNNGVVDDSQLPKDRFSAERLKGVDSTLKIQPAKLEDSAVYLCASSLGGRPGLAGETQYFGPGTRLLVL.

The chain links TRBV5-1 to TRBJ1-1, with a tentative D call TRBD1 (5 bases). This CDR3 region has 14 residues. From germline, CDR1 is SGHRS and CDR2 YFSETQ. With 3 bases removed from V and 0 bases from J, the gap between germline ends came to 9 bases. The CDR3 DNA follows: TGCGCCAGCAGCTACGGGGGGGTGAACACTGAAGCTTTCTTT. Translation: CASSYGGVNTEAFF.

The chain employs TRBV4-1 and TRBJ1-2; no firm D call. This CDR3 has 17 residues. Trimming took 0 bases from V and 8 from J, leaving 22 bases between them. Germline V gives CDR1 MGHRA, CDR2 YSYEKL. CDR3 sequence (DNA): TGCGCCAGCAGCCAAGATGCGGGCGCAACACTTCCCCACGGCTACACCTTC. Encoded protein: CASSQDAGATLPHGYTF.

The rearrangement links TRBV5-1 to TRBJ1-2; D is undetermined. Germline CDR1 SGHRS, CDR2 YFSETQ. This CDR3 is built from 15 residues. V lost 0 bases, J lost 0 bases, and 9 bases lay in between. The CDR3 nucleotides are TGCGCCAGCAGCTTGGACGGAGCATCTAACTATGGCTACACCTTC. Protein: CASSLDGASNYGYTF.

This chain joins TRBV19 and TRBJ2-3, with 7 bases that match TRBD1. Germline loops: CDR1 LNHDA, CDR2 SQIVND (reference sequence). V was clipped by 7 bases and J by 4 bases; unmatched bases: 8. The CDR3 runs 14 residues. CDR3 protein: CASMEDRAADTQYF. CDR3 nucleotides: TGTGCCAGTATGGAAGACAGGGCGGCAGATACGCAGTATTTT.

The genes are TRBV18 and TRBJ1-2; no definite D call. Per germline, CDR1 KGHSH and CDR2 LQKENI. CDR3 size: 16 residues. The V and J ends lost 2 bases and 1 base respectively, with 14 bases between them. The CDR3 region has the DNA TGTGCCAGCTCACCAGGAAGCGATTTCGTTAACTATGGCTACACCTTC. It specifies CASSPGSDFVNYGYTF.

V and J are TRBV14 and TRBJ2-3; 9 nucleotides line up with TRBD2. J was trimmed by 7 bases and V by 1 base; bases with no gene match: 9. The CDR3 contains 16 residues. Germline CDR1 SGHDN, CDR2 FVKESK. CDR3 amino acids: CASSQGGGLAYHTQYF. In DNA form, the CDR3 reads TGTGCCAGCAGCCAAGGAGGGGGACTAGCTTACCATACGCAGTATTTT.

CDR3 DNA sequence: TGTGCCAGCAGTGCAACACCGGGAGGAAACACTGAAGCTTTCTTT. The encoded protein is CASSATPGGNTEAFF. The rearrangement uses TRBV28 and TRBJ1-1, with no clear D. CDR3 length equals 15 residues. V dropped 5 bases and J dropped 2 bases, with 15 bases sitting between them. CDR1 and CDR2 (germline): MDHEN, SYDVKM.

In this sample, this clone turned up a few times. The chain joins TRBV18 to TRBJ1-2; 7 bases are a match to TRBD1. The CDR3 runs to 15 residues. The trim removed 4 bases at V and 5 bases at J, leaving 10 bases unmatched. In germline, CDR1 is KGHSH, CDR2 LQKENI. In DNA, the CDR3 is TGTGCCAGCTCACGCGACAGGGTGAATGGGTATGGCTACACCTTC. This gives the protein CASSRDRVNGYGYTF.

V gene TRBV9 combines with J gene TRBJ1-1; TRBD1 matches 8 bases. CDR1 is SGDLS, CDR2 YYNGEE, per germline. V was clipped by 3 bases and J by 0 bases; unmatched bases: 1. The CDR3 spans 14 residues. In nucleotides, the CDR3 is TGTGCCAGCAGCGCGGACAGGGTGAACACTGAAGCTTTCTTT. This encodes CASSADRVNTEAFF.

The chain employs TRBV6-6 and TRBJ1-6; 8 nucleotides match TRBD1. The CDR3 length is 16 residues. V gave up 2 bases and J gave up 5 bases; unmatched junction bases: 5. Germline lookup yields CDR1 MNHNY and CDR2 SVGAGI (reference sequence). The CDR3 reads CASSYTGGKNNSPLHF. The CDR3 nucleotides read TGTGCCAGCAGTTACACAGGGGGGAAAAATAATTCACCCCTCCACTTT.